Each of the 9 T cell receptor beta chains below was sequenced from the same sample in a study of T cell responses to AZD1222 COVID-19 vaccine. Sequencing was performed with immunoSEQ multiplex PCR; in TCRdb, only in-frame clones are kept and a portion is missing. The sample lists about 180,000 clones, around nine tenths seen once, with approximately 10% in the top ten. The specimen comprised peripheral blood, sampled 28 days after the second AZD1222 dose. The receptors were gathered from an adult who received the AZD1222 COVID-19 vaccine.

This clone has a single count. The V and J genes are TRBV11-1 and TRBJ1-1, with D perhaps TRBD1 (5 bases). Trimming removed 5 bases at V and 0 bases at J, with 13 bases between. The CDR3 spans 15 residues. From germline, CDR1 is SGHAT and CDR2 FQDESV (reference sequence). The CDR3, as DNA: TGTGCCAGCAGCACCGAGGGACCTATGAACACTGAAGCTTTCTTT. It specifies CASSTEGPMNTEAFF.

This clone was found once. V usage is TRBV15 and J usage is TRBJ2-3, with D unclear. The germline V gene has CDR1 LNHNV and CDR2 YYDKDF (reference sequence). V dropped 4 bases and J dropped 0 bases, with 14 bases sitting between them. The CDR3 totals 16 residues. CDR3 DNA: TGTGCCACCAGCACCTACAGATTTACTAGCACAGATACGCAGTATTTT. This sequence encodes CATSTYRFTSTDTQYF. The full variable domain, completed using reference TRBV15 and TRBJ2-3, is DAMVIQNPRYQVTQFGKPVTLSCSQTLNHNVMYWYQQKSSQAPKLLFHYYDKDFNNEADTPDNFQSRRPNTSFCFLDIRSPGLGDTAMYLCATSTYRFTSTDTQYFGPGTRLTVL.

J is TRBJ1-5 and V is TRBV5-4; D perhaps matches TRBD1 (5 bases). CDR3 length equals 14 residues. V gave up 4 bases and J gave up 3 bases, with 11 bases separating them. Germline values: CDR1 SGHNT, CDR2 YYREEE (reference sequence). The CDR3, as DNA: TGTGCCAGCAGCCAGGGCCTTGACAATCAGCCCCAGCATTTT. Residues: CASSQGLDNQPQHF.

The chain links TRBV18 to TRBJ1-2; D is uncertain. V was pared by 2 bases and J by 2 bases, with 9 bases between. The CDR3 is 14 amino acids. Germline V lookup: CDR1 KGHSH, CDR2 LQKENI. CDR3 nucleotides: TGTGCCAGCTCACCAGAGAGGTTGAACTATGGCTACACCTTC. Translation: CASSPERLNYGYTF. The complete variable domain, with remaining parts taken from reference TRBV18 and TRBJ1-2, reads NAGVMQNPRHLVRRRGQEARLRCSPMKGHSHVYWYRQLPEEGLKFMVYLQKENIIDESGMPKERFSAEFPKEGPSILRIQQVVRGDSAAYFCASSPERLNYGYTFGSGTRLTVV.

The V and J genes are TRBV5-8 and TRBJ2-2; unclear D gene. Germline lookup yields CDR1 SGHTS and CDR2 YDEGEE. The V end lost 0 bases, the J end lost 7 bases, and 7 bases lay between the germline ends. This CDR3 has 13 amino acids. The CDR3 region is CASSLEAHGELFF. CDR3 coding DNA: TGTGCCAGCAGCTTGGAGGCACACGGGGAGCTGTTTTTT.

This clone has only a few counts. V usage is TRBV5-6 and J usage is TRBJ1-6, with D possibly matching TRBD1 (5 bases). V was trimmed by 0 bases and J by 7 bases, leaving 14 bases between them. Germline V gene data show CDR1 as SGHDT and CDR2 as YYEEEE. The CDR3 has 16 residues. CDR3 protein: CASSLGPSGSNSPLHF. In DNA, the CDR3 is TGTGCCAGCAGCTTGGGGCCCTCAGGGAGCAATTCACCCCTCCACTTT.

The genes are TRBV6-5 and TRBJ2-7; D might be TRBD1 (5 bases). V was clipped by 6 bases and J by 1 base, with 16 bases between them. CDR1 is MNHEY and CDR2 is SVGAGI in the germline V gene. This CDR3 comprises 15 residues. CDR3 loop: CASSSDRRKSYEQYF. Written as DNA, the CDR3 is TGTGCCAGCAGCTCAGACAGAAGGAAATCCTACGAGCAGTACTTC.

The V and J genes are TRBV9 and TRBJ2-5; 8 nucleotides match TRBD2. J gave up 4 bases and V 4 bases, and 6 bases lay outside the gene matches. This CDR3 region has 14 residues. CDR1 and CDR2 (germline): SGDLS, YYNGEE. CDR3 in amino acids: CASSPRGGRETQYF. In DNA form, the CDR3 reads TGTGCCAGCAGCCCCCGGGGGGGGAGAGAGACCCAGTACTTC.

This chain connects TRBV15 to TRBJ1-1; D perhaps matches TRBD1 (5 bases). CDR1 is LNHNV, CDR2 YYDKDF, per germline (reference sequence). This CDR3 spans 16 amino acids. With 0 bases removed from V and 4 bases from J, the gap between germline ends came to 15 bases. The CDR3 loop reads CATSRDLGTAGTEAFF. The CDR3 coding sequence is TGTGCCACCAGCAGAGATCTAGGGACGGCGGGCACTGAAGCTTTCTTT.